This T cell receptor (beta chain) was identified during a study of cytomegalovirus exposure and HLA in healthy donors. The PCR was carried out with 60 Vbeta primers and 13 Jbeta primers. Only in-frame clones appear in the TCRdb table, and some are missing; sequencing was by immunoSEQ multiplex PCR. In the table there are about 90,000 clones, about three quarters of which are singletons. Germline CDR1 SGHDN, CDR2 FVKESK. Trimming took off 4 bases at V and 1 base at J, with 13 bases between the two ends. The CDR3 runs to 15 residues. As regards this clone: Its antigen is unidentified.

Points from the study as a whole: It was in a later analysis that TCR association rates were seen to vary by HLA locus, highest for DRB1 and lowest for HLA-C. Previously analyzed data showed that most TCR beta V segments were productive at a frequency of about 87% or about 30%. Later on, an analysis found that several of the most significant clusters appeared to be linked to common viral pathogens, which included parvovirus B19. Cytomegalovirus-associated TCR beta chains were listed, numbering approximately 150.

The clonotype comes from a boy aged 5-17 years in good health and CMV-seronegative. Sequenced material: PBMCs. This chain links TRBV14 with TRBJ2-5, with D possibly TRBD1 on 6 matching bases. The CDR3 loop reads CASSPQTGSQETQYF. The DNA for the CDR3 is TGTGCCAGCAGCCCCCAAACAGGGTCCCAAGAGACCCAGTACTTC.